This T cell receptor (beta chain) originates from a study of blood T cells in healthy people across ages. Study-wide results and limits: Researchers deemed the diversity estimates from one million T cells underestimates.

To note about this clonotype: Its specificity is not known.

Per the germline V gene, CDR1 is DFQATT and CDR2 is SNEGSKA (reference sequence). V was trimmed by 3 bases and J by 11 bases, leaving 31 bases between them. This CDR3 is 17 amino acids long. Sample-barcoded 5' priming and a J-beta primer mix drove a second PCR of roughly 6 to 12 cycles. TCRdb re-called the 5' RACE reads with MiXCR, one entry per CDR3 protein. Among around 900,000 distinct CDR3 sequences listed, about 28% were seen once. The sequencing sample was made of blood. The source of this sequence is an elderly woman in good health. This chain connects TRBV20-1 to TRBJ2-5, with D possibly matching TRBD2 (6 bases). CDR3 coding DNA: TGCAGTGCTAGGCATCCTAGGGGACTCCACTCCCACAATGAGCAGTACTTC. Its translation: CSARHPRGLHSHNEQYF.